This T cell receptor (beta chain) originates from a study of blood T cell repertoires in COVID-19. Those enrolled, adults aged roughly 18 to 95 years, came from about two dozen US areas. Germline assignment: CDR1 SGHTA and CDR2 FQGNSA. With 2 bases clipped from V and 2 bases from J, the junction kept 3 bases outside the gene matches. The CDR3 has 15 residues. The table came from immunoSEQ multiplex PCR; TCRdb's copy has only in-frame clones and leaves some out. The sample lists about 120,000 clones; over 80% were seen once. This TCR came from a woman aged 25-40 years who had recovered from COVID-19. The rearrangement uses TRBV7-2 and TRBJ2-1; 7 positions agree with TRBD2. Source material: PBMCs or T cells enriched from blood (not recorded which). CDR3 nucleotide sequence: TGTGCCAGCAGCTTACAAGGACTAGCCTACAATGAGCAGTTCTTC. Residues: CASSLQGLAYNEQFF.